This T cell receptor (beta chain) was identified in a study of identical twins. Study observations and caveats: Abundant cord blood beta clonotypes carried fewer insertions; memory repertoires showed none. Researchers reported weaker excess twin sharing in beta out-of-frame sequences.

In the case of this clonotype: Its antigen is currently unknown.

TCRdb reanalysed the 5' RACE reads using MiXCR and keeps one entry per CDR3 protein. Of roughly 350,000 distinct CDR3 sequences in the sample, approximately 8.8% were seen once. Between the trimmed V and J ends, which lost 5 bases and 2 bases, there was a span of 10 bases. The CDR3 runs 13 residues. CDR1 and CDR2 from the germline V gene are LGHNT and FRNRAP. This sequence originates from a woman between 50 and 59 years old in good health. Sequences were obtained from naive T cells sorted from blood. The J gene is TRBJ2-7, the V gene TRBV12-5; the D gene is possibly TRBD2 (6 bases). The CDR3 bases are TGTGCTAGTGGTCCCGGCGGGACCTACGAGCAGTACTTC. Residues: CASGPGGTYEQYF.